This TCR beta chain was sequenced during a study of identical twins (dated by TCRdb to about 2016). For context, the study as a whole: The study deep-sequenced TCR alpha and beta repertoires from monozygotic twins, unrelated adults of various ages and cord blood to test whether fetal clonotypes persist. To rule out contamination, replicate twin experiments were performed at different times with different library preparation protocols.

Only a few counts were recorded for this clonotype. Its binding antigen is unknown. The sample holds no much larger clone one base away, and base qualities are not on file. The paper's findings and limits, for the study overall: Compared with coincidental sharing between unrelated individuals, an excess of low generation-probability sequences was observed among out-of-frame TCR alpha sequences shared between twins. In beta out-of-frame sequences, excess twin sharing was weaker, because having fewer shared sequences lowered the signal-to-noise ratio. Out-of-frame TCR alpha sharing in monozygotic twins was systematically underestimated by recombination models, whereas sharing between unrelated individuals was in agreement with the recombination models. Because the same donors could not be followed over many years, the conclusions relied on cross-sectional statistical analysis. Invariant T cells such as MAIT and iNKT could partly confound zero-insertion analyses, although diverse VJ usage argued against such confounding for most clonotypes. Abundant cord blood beta clonotypes carried fewer insertions; young adult naive repertoires showed a weaker similar trend, while memory repertoires showed none.

Only healthy Caucasian donors were included. Three pairs of female monozygotic twins, all aged roughly 18 to 29 years, were included in the twin cohort. Peripheral blood mononuclear cells were used as the source from which RNA for TCR libraries was isolated. Libraries were built with 5' RACE. The data were produced on an Illumina HiSeq 2000. Template switching introduced a universal primer binding site; the final cDNA contained a unique molecular identifier, enabling accurate counting of TCR cDNA molecules. Specific primers in the conserved constant-segment region were used to synthesize first-strand cDNA for TCR alpha and beta chains. To control for contamination, every cDNA library carried two barcodes: a SMART-Mk sample barcode plus Illumina barcodes. TruSeq adapter sequences, together with Illumina sample barcodes, were added in two successive PCR steps. Sequencing of the TCR alpha and beta cDNA libraries was done on the Illumina HiSeq platform using custom primers. Per the original workflow: MiGEC processed the raw reads to extract unique molecular identifiers, while MiXCR was used to determine the CDR3 positions. Recombination models were inferred per individual with the repgenHMM and IGoR tools using an EM algorithm. The tcR package in R was used for shared clonotype analysis, with sharing normalized by the product of cloneset sizes. Out-of-frame nonproductive sequences were analyzed to study raw recombination free of thymic and clonal selection effects. TCRdb reprocessing: public reads trimmed at Q25 with fastp, clones called with MiXCR, in-frame beta chains kept. Every entry covers one CDR3 protein and lists the most common genes and DNA from its rows. In this record, the V and J calls reflect TCRdb's handling and not the investigators' own analysis. In all, the sample holds 500,000 to 650,000 distinct CDR3 sequences, and 7.1% of those were seen once. Together, the top ten hold about 1.5% of the sample.

From the cysteine up to the phenylalanine, the CDR3 has a length of 15 residues. Solely the CDR3 DNA is kept, with 45 bases framed from the first base. The germline V gene sets CDR1 to SGHDN and CDR2 to FVKESK. Trimming costs V 1 base and J 2 bases, and their ends lie 10 bases apart. The data also belong to a second study, concerning yellow fever vaccine responses in identical twins. The other study reports the following: The T cell response to vaccination in identical twins was reported by the authors to appear partly convergent and partly personalized. In the study, vaccine-responding T cell clones were precisely tracked in identical twins.

The sequence was collected from a young woman in good health. Material for sequencing was PBMCs. Recombination connected TRBV14 to TRBJ2-3; no D segment can be confidently identified. The CDR3 loop reads CASSQVIGATDTQYF. The DNA sequence reads TGTGCCAGCAGCCAAGTTATCGGCGCCACAGATACGCAGTATTTT.